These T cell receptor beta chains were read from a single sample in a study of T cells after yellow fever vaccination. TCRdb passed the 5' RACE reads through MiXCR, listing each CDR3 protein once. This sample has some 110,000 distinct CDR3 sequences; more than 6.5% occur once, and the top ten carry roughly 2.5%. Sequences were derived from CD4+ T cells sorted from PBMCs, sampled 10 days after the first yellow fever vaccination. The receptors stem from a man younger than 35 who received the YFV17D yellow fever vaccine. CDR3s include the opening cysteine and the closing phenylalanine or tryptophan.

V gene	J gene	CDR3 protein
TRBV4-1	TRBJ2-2	CASSQDVPSGGPQRPTGELFF
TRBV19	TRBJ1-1	CASSNRELDEAFF
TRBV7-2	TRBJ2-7	CASSPHRGRYEQYF
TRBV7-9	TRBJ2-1	CASSLALAGEHNEQFF
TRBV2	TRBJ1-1	CASSALTMNTEAFF
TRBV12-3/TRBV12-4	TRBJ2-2	CASSFFRPPTGELFF
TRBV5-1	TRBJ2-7	CASSDSDSYEQYF
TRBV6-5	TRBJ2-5	CASSPPPGLALETQYF
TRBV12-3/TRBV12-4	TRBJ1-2	CASSTGGAYSYGYTF
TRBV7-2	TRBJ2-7	CASSLARSGGVEQYF
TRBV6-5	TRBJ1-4	CASSYLATNEKLFF
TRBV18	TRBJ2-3	CASSPRTSGLEDTQYF
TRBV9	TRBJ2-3	CASSKSGDTQYF
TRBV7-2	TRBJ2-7	CASSLWQGADEQYF
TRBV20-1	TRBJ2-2	CSASANRGTGELFF
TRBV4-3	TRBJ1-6	CASSQDGGNSPLHF
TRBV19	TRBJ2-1	CASSRLGRLGEEQFF
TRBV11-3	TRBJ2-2	CASSPTAGNTGELFF
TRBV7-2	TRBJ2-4	CASSLAASGGAEGIQYF
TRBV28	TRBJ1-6	CASSSWTGRSPLHF
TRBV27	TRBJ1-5	CASSLSGWRQPQHF
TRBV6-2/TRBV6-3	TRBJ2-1	CASSYATRSEQFF
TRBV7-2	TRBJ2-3	CASSRRLAGWDTDTQYF
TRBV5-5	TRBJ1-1	CASSLVPYMNTEAFF
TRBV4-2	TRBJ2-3	CASSQDAAGTQYF
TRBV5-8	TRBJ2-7	CASRQGDLNRLAYEQYF
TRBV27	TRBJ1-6	CASSLSTGGSPLHF
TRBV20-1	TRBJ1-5	CSSSPGAVKPQHF
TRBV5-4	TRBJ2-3	CASSLSGGTDTQYF
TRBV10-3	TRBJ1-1	CAITSDREGNSFF
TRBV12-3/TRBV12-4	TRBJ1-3	CASSRQPSSGNTIYF
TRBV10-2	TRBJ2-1	CASHFTTGRDEQFF
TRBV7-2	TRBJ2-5	CASSMTLETQYF
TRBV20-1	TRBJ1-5	CSASPPGQLHSNQPQHF
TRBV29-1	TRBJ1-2	CSVGPRVSHYGYTF
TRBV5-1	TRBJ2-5	CASSLADGFETQYF
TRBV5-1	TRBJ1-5	CASSLEGQVDQPQHF
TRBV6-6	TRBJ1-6	CASGGYRNSPLHF
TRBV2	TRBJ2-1	CASTSGEMGNEQFF
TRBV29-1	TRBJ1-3	CSAFGGGHTIYF